These 18 T cell receptor delta chains came from one sample sequenced in a study of Vδ1+ human thymocytes. Sequences come from RNA converted to cDNA by reverse transcription. Multiplex PCR used pooled V-gene forward primers and a constant-region reverse primer to amplify CDR3s. TCRdb re-called clones from the multiplex PCR reads using CATT. The sample lists some 25,000 delta-chain clones; 7.4% were seen once. Regarding the study as a whole: Thymic TRG and TRD repertoires appeared highly polyclonal.

Antigens for these TCRs are unknown. The sample consisted of Vdelta1+ gamma-delta thymocytes from the thymus. The subset: FACS-sorted CD3+ TCRalphabeta- TCRVdelta1+ TCRVdelta2- thymocytes. All receptors come from a girl in the first two years of life who had congenital heart surgery.

This clone has only a few counts. This sequence joins TRDV1 and TRDJ1, with TRDD3 matching over 8 bases. Per germline, CDR1 TSWWSYY and CDR2 QGS. V shed 6 bases and J 1 base; nucleotides not matched to a gene: 19. This CDR3 is 19 amino acids long. CDR3 protein: CALGPPERGILIATDKLIF. In nucleotides, the CDR3 is TGTGCTCTTGGACCCCCCGAGCGGGGGATATTGATTGCCACCGATAAACTCATCTTT.

The genes are TRDV1 and TRDJ1; TRDD3 agrees at 11 bases. The J gene was not available in TCRdb and was assigned here by matching the DNA to germline segments. V was clipped by 4 bases and J by 3 bases; unmatched bases: 13. CDR3 length: 18 residues. Germline values: CDR1 TSWWSYY, CDR2 QGS. In nucleotides, the CDR3 is TGTGCTCTTGGGGGATTTCCCCATGGGGGATACGCGTCCGATAAACTCATCTTT. Translating gives CALGGFPHGGYASDKLIF.

V gene TRDV1 combines with J gene TRDJ1; 7 positions agree with TRDD3. The length of the CDR3 is 20 residues. Germline CDR1 TSWWSYY, CDR2 QGS. V gave up 0 bases and J gave up 4 bases; unmatched junction bases: 20. CDR3 DNA sequence: TGTGCTCTTGGGGAACTCAGCCTATACTGGGGCCAGGAGATGGTCGATAAACTCATCTTT. It yields the protein CALGELSLYWGQEMVDKLIF.

In its sample, this clone was seen a few times. The rearrangement uses TRDV1 and TRDJ1; TRDD3 matches 13 bases. Germline CDR1 and CDR2: TSWWSYY and QGS. The CDR3 runs 25 residues. V was clipped by 3 bases and J by 8 bases; unmatched bases: 36. The CDR3 protein is CALGDILSNSSYWFRTGGYEGKLIF. In nucleotides, the CDR3 is TGTGCTCTTGGGGATATCCTAAGCAATTCTTCCTACTGGTTTCGTACTGGGGGATACGAGGGCAAACTCATCTTT.

This clone came up a few times. The chain uses TRDV1 and TRDJ1, with D perhaps matching TRDD2 or TRDD3 (6 bases each). The V gene's germline CDR1 is TSWWSYY and CDR2 QGS. The V end was cut by 5 bases, the J end by 0 bases, with 40 bases between. CDR3 size: 24 residues. The CDR3 DNA is TGTGCTCTTGGGAACCTCCCTCGGCTGTCCTACGTTGGTTGGGTGGGGGGGTACACCGATAAACTCATCTTT. This encodes CALGNLPRLSYVGWVGGYTDKLIF.

This clone was counted a few times. This chain links TRDV1 with TRDJ1; TRDD3 aligns across 8 bases. Germline-derived CDR1 and CDR2 are TSWWSYY and QGS. CDR3 length equals 15 residues. The CDR3 sequence is CALWGTWGRADKLIF. As DNA, the CDR3 is TGTGCCCTCTGGGGGACTTGGGGCCGCGCCGATAAACTCATCTTT.

The rearrangement links TRDV1 to TRDJ1, with 8 bases fitting TRDD3. Germline CDR1 reads TSWWSYY; CDR2 reads QGS. Trimming at V came to 2 bases and at J to 5 bases, leaving 25 bases not matched to a gene. The CDR3 is made up of 21 amino acids. In DNA, the CDR3 is TGTGCTCTTGGGGAAAGTCCGGGATACGACCCGCGGTGTTTTTGCGGGGATAAACTCATCTTT. Its translation is CALGESPGYDPRCFCGDKLIF.

V and J are TRDV1 and TRDJ1, with TRDD3 matching 11 bases. The CDR3 is 21 residues long. Germline CDR1 and CDR2: TSWWSYY and QGS. The trim removed 3 bases at V and 0 bases at J, leaving 18 bases unmatched. For the CDR3, the DNA is TGTGCTCTTGGGGACCTATCCTACGGAGAATTGGGGGATACGGACACCGATAAACTCATCTTT. It specifies CALGDLSYGELGDTDTDKLIF.

This clone was detected only a few times. The chain uses TRDV1 and TRDJ1; 8 bases line up with TRDD3. Germline V gene data show CDR1 as TSWWSYY and CDR2 as QGS. V trimming: 3 bases; J trimming: 0 bases; junction bases outside the gene matches: 27. This CDR3 is 23 amino acids long. This CDR3 is CALGDPDWGQEEPQVQYTDKLIF. The CDR3 nucleotides read TGTGCTCTTGGGGACCCCGACTGGGGGCAAGAGGAGCCCCAAGTACAGTACACCGATAAACTCATCTTT.

This clone was observed a handful of times. The rearrangement joins TRDV1 to TRDJ1; 8 nucleotides align to TRDD3. V lost 4 bases, J lost 1 base, and 17 bases stayed unmatched. The CDR3 runs 19 residues. The germline V gene has CDR1 TSWWSYY and CDR2 QGS. Written as DNA, the CDR3 is TGTGCTCTTGGGGCCCATGTTTCCGTGGGGGATGCTTCCACCGATAAACTCATCTTT. It specifies CALGAHVSVGDASTDKLIF.

The rearrangement links TRDV1 to TRDJ1, with 7 bases aligning to TRDD3. This CDR3 has 19 amino acids. Germline CDR1 reads TSWWSYY; CDR2 reads QGS. V trimming: 2 bases; J trimming: 2 bases; junction bases outside the gene matches: 17. This CDR3 reads CALGEEALGLIKLTDKLIF. Written as DNA, the CDR3 is TGTGCTCTTGGGGAAGAAGCACTGGGGCTGATAAAGTTGACCGATAAACTCATCTTT.

This clone was found a few times. This sample also contains other DNA sequences that code for the same CDR3. V and J are TRDV2 and TRDJ1; either TRDD2 or TRDD3 may fit D (7 bases each). Trimming shortened V by 1 base and J by 0 bases, and 35 bases separated the two germline ends. The CDR3 contains 23 residues. Germline V gene data show CDR1 as GEAIGNYY and CDR2 as EKD. For the CDR3, the DNA is TGTGCCTGTGACACTGGAGCCGGGGGATTAAAACCACCCCTTCCTCCGTACACCGATAAACTCATCTTT. Translating gives CACDTGAGGLKPPLPPYTDKLIF.

The V and J genes are TRDV1 and TRDJ1; 13 bases are shared with TRDD3. J lost 0 bases, V lost 5 bases, and 21 bases had no gene match. The CDR3 has 22 amino acids. Germline V CDR1 and CDR2: TSWWSYY, QGS. The CDR3 DNA reads as TGTGCTCTTGGGAAGGGGCCTTCTCCGGTACTGGGGGATACGACGTACACCGATAAACTCATCTTT. Its translation: CALGKGPSPVLGDTTYTDKLIF.

V gene TRDV1 combines with J gene TRDJ1; D is uncertain. The CDR3 runs to 17 residues. V shed 3 bases and J shed 2 bases, with 19 bases lying between them. CDR1 is TSWWSYY, CDR2 QGS, per germline. The CDR3 DNA reads TGTGCTCTTGGGGATGTGGTTGCGGGGCCTCCGACCGATAAACTCATCTTT. This sequence encodes CALGDVVAGPPTDKLIF.

This rearrangement joins TRDV1 to TRDJ1; the match to TRDD3 covers 10 bases. No J segment appears in TCRdb, so it was assigned here by matching the sequence to germline. V was clipped by 5 bases and J by 0 bases; unmatched bases: 18. The CDR3 totals 20 residues. Germline V gene lookup returns CDR1 TSWWSYY and CDR2 QGS. The CDR3 here is CALGSIFRDWGIQYTDKLIF. CDR3 sequence (DNA): TGTGCTCTTGGGTCCATCTTTCGTGACTGGGGGATTCAGTACACCGATAAACTCATCTTT.

In regard to this clone: One end of the junction varies from germline; a read error may be responsible. The same CDR3 also results from other DNA sequences found in this sample. This chain links TRDV1 with TRDJ1; 10 bases line up with TRDD3. From germline, CDR1 is TSWWSYY and CDR2 QGS. CDR3 length: 19 residues. DNA for the CDR3: TGCGCTCTTGGGGGCATGACCCTCCTACTGGGGGATTATACCGATAAACTCATCTTT. It translates to CALGGMTLLLGDYTDKLIF.

The J gene corresponds to TRDJ1; a V gene call is absent; the table's D call of TRDD3 was not tested on the DNA. CDR3 length: 25 residues. The CDR3 DNA reads TGTGCTCTTGGGGACCACTCTTTTCGATCTTCCCGTGTCGCTGGCCGAACGGCGTACACCGATAAACTCATCTTT. Its translation: CALGDHSFRSSRVAGRTAYTDKLIF.

This clone has only a few counts. This rearrangement joins TRDV1 to TRDJ1; D is unresolved. The CDR3 has 13 amino acids. From germline, CDR1 is TSWWSYY and CDR2 QGS. Trimming pared 3 bases from V and 7 bases from J, leaving 12 bases between. CDR3 bases: TGTGCTCTTGGGGAGTCGAGGCGTTCTAAACTCATCTTT. Residues: CALGESRRSKLIF.